One sample yielded the 2 T cell receptor beta chains listed below, sequenced in a study of blood T cells in healthy people across ages. Sample-barcoded 5' priming and a J-beta primer mix drove a second PCR of roughly 6 to 12 cycles. TCRdb fed the 5' RACE reads into MiXCR, producing one record per CDR3 protein. The sample has approximately 810,000 distinct CDR3 sequences, under 35% seen once; the top ten hold 15% to 20%. Sequencing input: blood. These receptor sequences come from a woman of 80 years or more in good health.

The rearrangement joins TRBV21-1 to TRBJ1-1. TRBV21-1 is classified as a pseudogene. This CDR3 contains 10 residues. In DNA form, the CDR3 reads TGTACCAGCAACCCAGAGGGAGCTTTCTTT. Amino acids: CTSNPEGAFF.

The chain combines TRBV12-3 or TRBV12-4 with TRBJ2-7; TRBD2 is a possible D gene (6 bases). This CDR3 is 16 amino acids long. V was clipped by 0 bases and J by 10 bases, with 22 bases between them. As DNA, the CDR3 is TGTGCCAGCAGTTTAGCAGTAGCGGAGGTTCAAGACACCCAGTACTTC. Translated: CASSLAVAEVQDTQYF.